This is a list of T cell receptor beta chains from one sample in a study of T cell responses to AZD1222 COVID-19 vaccine. Sequencing was performed with immunoSEQ multiplex PCR; in TCRdb, only in-frame clones are kept and a portion is missing. The table records tens of thousands of clones, approximately 78% of them present only once. Sample: peripheral blood, taken 28 days after the second AZD1222 dose. Receptor source: an adult who received the AZD1222 COVID-19 vaccine. The CDR3 runs from the conserved cysteine through the conserved F or W. Each record gives: V gene, J gene, CDR3 protein.

V: TRBV4-1; J: TRBJ2-5; CDR3: CASSRTSGGPQETQYF
V: TRBV18; J: TRBJ2-1; CDR3: CASSPLIQSNEQFF
V: TRBV19; J: TRBJ1-5; CDR3: CASSIVGQPQHF
V: TRBV12-3/TRBV12-4; J: TRBJ1-2; CDR3: CASSEQEGYGYTF
V: TRBV30; J: TRBJ1-1; CDR3: CAWSRSEAFF
V: TRBV7-9; J: TRBJ1-2; CDR3: CASSPETGSGYTF
V: TRBV4-1; J: TRBJ2-7; CDR3: CASSRIQGANWYEQYF
V: TRBV29-1; J: TRBJ1-2; CDR3: CSGTGQGSYGYTF
V: TRBV6-2/TRBV6-3; J: TRBJ1-1; CDR3: CASSFPGQGGTEAFF
V: TRBV5-1; J: TRBJ1-1; CDR3: CASSQSTRGTEAFF
V: TRBV28; J: TRBJ2-3; CDR3: CASSPTSGGGDTQYF
V: TRBV6-5; J: TRBJ2-3; CDR3: CASKQDTGMDTQYF
V: TRBV5-1; J: TRBJ1-2; CDR3: CASSGLGQDPHGYTF
V: TRBV5-1; J: TRBJ2-7; CDR3: CASSLGGQGANEQYF
V: TRBV7-8; J: TRBJ2-1; CDR3: CASSPSERTYNEQFF
V: TRBV7-2; J: TRBJ2-3; CDR3: CASSEWGHTDTQYF
V: TRBV5-4; J: TRBJ2-2; CDR3: CASSPTSFTGELFF